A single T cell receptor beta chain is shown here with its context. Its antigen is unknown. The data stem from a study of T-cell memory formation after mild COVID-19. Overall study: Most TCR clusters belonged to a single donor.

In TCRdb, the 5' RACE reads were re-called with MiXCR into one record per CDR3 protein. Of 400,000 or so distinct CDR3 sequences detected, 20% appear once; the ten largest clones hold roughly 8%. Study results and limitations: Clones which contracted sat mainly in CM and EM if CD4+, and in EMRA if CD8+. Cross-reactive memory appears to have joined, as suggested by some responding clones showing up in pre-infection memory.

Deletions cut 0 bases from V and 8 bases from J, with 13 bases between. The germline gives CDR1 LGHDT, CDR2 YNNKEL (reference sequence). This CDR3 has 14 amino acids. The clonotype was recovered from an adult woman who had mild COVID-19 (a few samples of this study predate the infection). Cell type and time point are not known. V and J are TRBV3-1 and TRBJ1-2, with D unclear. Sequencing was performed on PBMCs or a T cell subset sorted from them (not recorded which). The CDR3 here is CASSQDPMAGGYTF. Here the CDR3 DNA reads TGTGCCAGCAGCCAAGATCCCATGGCTGGGGGCTACACCTTC.